This TCR beta chain was captured in a study of blood T cell repertoires in COVID-19. The repertoire was sequenced with immunoSEQ multiplex PCR; TCRdb's copy has only in-frame clones and lacks some. The sample lists about 240,000 clones, approximately 85% occurring once. This clonotype was obtained from a woman in her seventies with acute or convalescent COVID-19. Sequencing was performed on peripheral blood.

Here the CDR3 reads CSVVDNGSETQYF. In DNA, the CDR3 is TGCAGCGTTGTGGACAACGGGTCCGAAACCCAGTACTTC. J is TRBJ2-5 and V is TRBV29-1; tentatively, D is TRBD1 (5 bases). Trimming took off 4 bases at V and 8 bases at J, with 17 bases between the two ends. CDR1 is SQVTM, CDR2 ANQGSEA, per germline. CDR3 size: 13 residues. The complete variable domain, with remaining parts taken from reference TRBV29-1 and TRBJ2-5, reads SAVISQKPSRDICQRGTSLTIQCQVDSQVTMMFWYRQQPGQSLTLIATANQGSEATYESGFVIDKFPISRPNLTFSTLTVSNMSPEDSSIYLCSVVDNGSETQYFGPGTRLLVL.